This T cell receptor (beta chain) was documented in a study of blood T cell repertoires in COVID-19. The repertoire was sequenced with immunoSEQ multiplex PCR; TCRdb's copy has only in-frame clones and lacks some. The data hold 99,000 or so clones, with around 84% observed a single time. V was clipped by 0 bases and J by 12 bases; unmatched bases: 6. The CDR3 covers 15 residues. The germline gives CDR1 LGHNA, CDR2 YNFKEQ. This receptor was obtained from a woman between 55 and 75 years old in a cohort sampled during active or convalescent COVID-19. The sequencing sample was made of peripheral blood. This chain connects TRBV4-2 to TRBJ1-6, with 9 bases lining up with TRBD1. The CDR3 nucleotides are TGTGCCAGCAGCCAAGAATATGGACAGGGGCTACCCCTCCACTTT. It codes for CASSQEYGQGLPLHF.